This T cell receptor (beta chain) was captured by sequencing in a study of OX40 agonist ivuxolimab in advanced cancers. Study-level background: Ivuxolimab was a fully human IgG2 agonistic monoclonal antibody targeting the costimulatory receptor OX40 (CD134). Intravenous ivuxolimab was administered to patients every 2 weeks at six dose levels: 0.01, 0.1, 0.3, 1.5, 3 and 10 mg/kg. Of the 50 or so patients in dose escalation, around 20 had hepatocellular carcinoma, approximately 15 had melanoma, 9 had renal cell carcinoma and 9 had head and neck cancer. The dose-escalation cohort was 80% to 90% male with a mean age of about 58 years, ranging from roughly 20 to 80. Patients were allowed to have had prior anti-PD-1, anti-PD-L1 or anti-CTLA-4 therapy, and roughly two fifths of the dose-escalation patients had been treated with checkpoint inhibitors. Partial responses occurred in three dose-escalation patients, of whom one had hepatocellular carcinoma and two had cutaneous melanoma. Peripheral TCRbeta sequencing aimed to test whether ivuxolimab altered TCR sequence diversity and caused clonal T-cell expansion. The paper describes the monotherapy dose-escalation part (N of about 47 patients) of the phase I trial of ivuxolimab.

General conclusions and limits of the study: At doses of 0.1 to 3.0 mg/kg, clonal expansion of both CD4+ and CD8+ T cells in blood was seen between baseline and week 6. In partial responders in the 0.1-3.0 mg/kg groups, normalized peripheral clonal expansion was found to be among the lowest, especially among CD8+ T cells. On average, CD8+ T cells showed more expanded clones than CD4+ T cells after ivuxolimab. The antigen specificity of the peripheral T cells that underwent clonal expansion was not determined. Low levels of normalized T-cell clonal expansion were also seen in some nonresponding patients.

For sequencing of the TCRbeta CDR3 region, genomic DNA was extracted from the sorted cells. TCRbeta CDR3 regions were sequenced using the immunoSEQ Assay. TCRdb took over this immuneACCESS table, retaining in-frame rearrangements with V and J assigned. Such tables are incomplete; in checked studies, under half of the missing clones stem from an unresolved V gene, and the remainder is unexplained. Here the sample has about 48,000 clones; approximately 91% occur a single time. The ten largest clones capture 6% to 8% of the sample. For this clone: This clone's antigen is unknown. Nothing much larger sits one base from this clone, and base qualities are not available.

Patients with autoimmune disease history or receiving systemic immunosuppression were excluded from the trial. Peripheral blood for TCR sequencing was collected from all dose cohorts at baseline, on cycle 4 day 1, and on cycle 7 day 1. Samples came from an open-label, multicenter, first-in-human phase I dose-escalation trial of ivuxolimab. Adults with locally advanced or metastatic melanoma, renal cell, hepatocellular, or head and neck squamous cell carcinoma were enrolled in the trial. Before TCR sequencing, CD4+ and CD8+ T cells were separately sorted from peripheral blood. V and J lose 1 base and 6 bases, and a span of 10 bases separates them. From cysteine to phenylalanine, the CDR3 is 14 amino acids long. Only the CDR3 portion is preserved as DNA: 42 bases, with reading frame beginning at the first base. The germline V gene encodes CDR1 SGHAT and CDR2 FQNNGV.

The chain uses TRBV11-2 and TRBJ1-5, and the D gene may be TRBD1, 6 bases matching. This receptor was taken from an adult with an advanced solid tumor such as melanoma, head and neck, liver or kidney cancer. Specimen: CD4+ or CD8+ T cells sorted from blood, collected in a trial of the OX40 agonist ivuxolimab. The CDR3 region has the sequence CASSLGGTSQPQHF. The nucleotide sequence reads TGTGCCAGCAGCTTAGGCGGGACAAGTCAGCCCCAGCATTTT.